This TCR beta chain comes out of a study of T cell responses to AZD1222 COVID-19 vaccine. Notes on the study in general: Donor demographics were predominantly white British with a female majority; clonal diversity may be underestimated. Recipients of two AZD1222 doses showed rising Spike-specific TCR breadth and depth. CD4 TCRs associated with vaccination spanned spike, dominating at 160-218 and 743-854. Targeting of unmutated variant regions was reportedly seen in nearly half of spike-specific TCRs.

Remarks on this clone: Antigen: not known.

This CDR3 has 16 amino acids. The V and J ends lost 2 bases and 5 bases respectively, with 16 bases between them. Germline V gene data show CDR1 as LNHDA and CDR2 as SQIVND (reference sequence). Only in-frame clones appear in the TCRdb table, and some are missing; sequencing was by immunoSEQ multiplex PCR. The sample has 110,000 or so clones; about 82% are singletons. This sequence joins TRBV19 and TRBJ2-1; D gene unclear. The material was peripheral blood, obtained 28 days after the second AZD1222 dose. The sequence was obtained from an adult who received the AZD1222 COVID-19 vaccine. The CDR3 nucleotides read TGTGCCAGTAGTATAATGGCAAGAGGATTTAACAATGAGCAGTTCTTC. Amino acids: CASSIMARGFNNEQFF.